These T cell receptor beta chains were read from a single sample in a study of blood T cell repertoires in COVID-19. Clones were read by immunoSEQ multiplex PCR, and TCRdb kept only the in-frame ones, dropping some. There are approximately 290,000 clones in the sample; about four fifths occur only once, and about a sixth lies in the top ten. The sequenced sample was peripheral blood. The source of these receptors is a person aged 65 to 85 with COVID-19, enrolled during active disease. CDR3s include the opening cysteine and the closing phenylalanine or tryptophan. A D gene is named only where the DNA matches it firmly. Clone size is given for some rows only: seen once, a few or many times, or a class if the clone is expanded.

>TRBJ2-7|TRBV2|.|.
CASSEVDGSTTYEQYF
TGTGCCAGCAGTGAAGTCGACGGCTCCACTACCTACGAGCAGTACTTC
>TRBJ1-1|TRBV7-2|.|.
CASSLDNDRNTEAFF
TGTGCTAGCAGCTTAGATAACGACAGGAACACTGAAGCTTTCTTT
>TRBJ1-5|TRBV6-2/TRBV6-3|few|.
CASSYTPRPQHF
TGTGCCAGCAGTTACACCCCGAGGCCCCAGCATTTT
>TRBJ2-5|TRBV27|.|.
CASSLIGRTDQETQYF
TGTGCCAGCAGTTTAATCGGTCGGACAGACCAAGAGACCCAGTACTTC
>TRBJ2-3|TRBV4-3|.|TRBD2
CASSPSTSGLTDTQYF
TGCGCCAGCAGCCCCTCGACTAGCGGGCTCACAGATACGCAGTATTTT
>TRBJ2-2|TRBV5-1|.|.
CASSPGVGANTGELFF
TGCGCCAGCAGCCCGGGGGTTGGCGCGAACACCGGGGAGCTGTTTTTT
>TRBJ2-1|TRBV7-2|.|TRBD1
CATQPRQGAHNEQFF
TGTGCCACCCAGCCCCGACAGGGTGCCCACAATGAGCAGTTCTTC
>TRBJ1-2|TRBV10-3|few|.
CAISENPTGTLYGYTF
TGTGCCATCAGTGAGAACCCCACGGGGACACTGTATGGCTACACCTTC
>TRBJ1-1|TRBV28|.|.
CASSFSGVSTEAFF
TGTGCCAGCAGTTTTTCAGGGGTTTCCACTGAAGCTTTCTTT
>TRBJ2-4|TRBV28|.|.
CASRTDRNFKNIQYF
TGTGCCAGCAGGACCGACAGGAATTTCAAAAACATTCAGTACTTC
>TRBJ2-3|TRBV15|once|TRBD2
CASTPREGRDTQYF
TGTGCCTCAACGCCGCGGGAGGGCCGAGATACGCAGTATTTT
>TRBJ2-5|TRBV11-3|once|.
CASSSRTPKGTQETQYF
TGTGCCAGCAGCTCCCGGACTCCAAAGGGTACCCAAGAGACCCAGTACTTC
>TRBJ1-4|TRBV7-6|.|.
CASSLASRRTNEKLFF
TGTGCCAGCAGCTTAGCGAGCCGCCGGACTAATGAAAAACTGTTTTTT
>TRBJ2-2|TRBV6-5|.|TRBD1
CASKETGGFGGELFF
TGTGCCAGCAAGGAGACAGGGGGCTTCGGCGGGGAGCTGTTTTTT
>TRBJ1-4|TRBV28|few|TRBD1
CASSPPGGTGVEKLFF
TGTGCCAGCAGCCCTCCCGGAGGGACAGGGGTCGAAAAACTGTTTTTT
>TRBJ1-3|TRBV7-2|.|.
CASSLVRGTIYF
TGTGCCAGCAGCTTAGTACGGGGCACCATATATTTT
>TRBJ1-3|TRBV6-5|once|TRBD1
CASSRQGRNTIYF
TGTGCCAGCAGTCGACAGGGCAGAAACACCATATATTTT
>TRBJ1-2|TRBV4-1|.|TRBD1
CASSQGKVGTGGAGYTF
TGCGCCAGCAGCCAAGGCAAAGTAGGGACAGGGGGGGCTGGCTACACCTTC
>TRBJ1-2|TRBV7-8|.|TRBD1
CASSQSGQGGGYGYTF
TGTGCCAGCAGCCAATCGGGACAGGGGGGAGGCTATGGCTACACCTTC
>TRBJ2-4|TRBV6-2/TRBV6-3|.|TRBD1
CASSRQGALAKNIQYF
TGTGCCAGCAGTCGTCAGGGGGCACTGGCCAAAAACATTCAGTACTTC